Listed below are T cell receptor beta chains from one sample, sequenced in a study of early T cells in non-severe SARS-CoV-2 infection. TCRdb re-called the 5' RACE reads with MiXCR, one entry per CDR3 protein. The table records 55,000 to 70,000 distinct CDR3 sequences, over 9.5% of them present only once. The material sequenced was whole blood. These receptor sequences come from an adult who was a healthcare worker with PCR-confirmed SARS-CoV-2 infection or an uninfected control (not recorded which). Both conserved end residues are part of each CDR3. The order of the fields is J gene, D gene, V gene, clone size, CDR3 protein, CDR3 DNA. A D gene is named only where the DNA matches it firmly. Expanded clones are given a class, and other clones once, few, many or no size at all.

TRBJ1-5	TRBD1	TRBV6-5	-	CASSQQGGVQPQHF	TGTGCCAGCAGTCAACAGGGGGGAGTCCAGCCCCAGCATTTT
TRBJ1-5	-	TRBV9	many	CASSVDAGPQHF	TGTGCCAGCAGCGTAGACGCGGGGCCCCAGCATTTT
TRBJ2-3	-	TRBV3-1	many	CASSQTDTQYF	TGTGCCAGCAGCCAGACAGATACGCAGTATTTT
TRBJ2-4	TRBD1	TRBV3-1	-	CASSYPGQGANIQYF	TGTGCCAGCAGCTATCCGGGACAGGGGGCCAACATTCAGTACTTC
TRBJ2-3	-	TRBV12-3/TRBV12-4	-	CASSYRPRTDTQYF	TGTGCCAGCAGTTATCGACCGAGGACAGATACGCAGTATTTT
TRBJ1-4	-	TRBV20-1	-	CSAPINGGEKLFF	TGCAGTGCCCCCATCAACGGTGGTGAAAAACTGTTTTTT
TRBJ2-7	TRBD1	TRBV7-9	many	CASSFDDRAYEQYF	TGTGCCAGCAGCTTCGATGACAGGGCCTACGAGCAGTACTTC
TRBJ1-5	-	TRBV3-1	few	CASSQDLGANQPQHF	TGTGCCAGCAGCCAAGACTTGGGGGCCAATCAGCCCCAGCATTTT
TRBJ2-2	-	TRBV7-9	-	CAGSLLSGELFF	TGTGCCGGCAGCTTACTCTCCGGGGAGCTGTTTTTT
TRBJ2-3	-	TRBV5-1	-	CASSWNSDTQYF	TGCGCCAGCAGCTGGAATTCGGATACGCAGTATTTT
TRBJ2-3	-	TRBV9	few	CASSVVGVDTQYF	TGTGCCAGCAGCGTAGTGGGGGTAGATACGCAGTATTTT
TRBJ2-2	-	TRBV5-1	many	CASSLTENGELFF	TGCGCCAGCAGCTTGACAGAAAACGGGGAGCTGTTTTTT
TRBJ1-2	-	TRBV5-5	few	CASSLATGDYGYTF	TGTGCCAGCAGCTTGGCGACAGGAGACTATGGCTACACCTTC
TRBJ2-5	TRBD1	TRBV24-1	many	CATSDWRQGALQETQYF	TGTGCCACCAGTGATTGGAGACAGGGGGCTCTACAAGAGACCCAGTACTTC
TRBJ2-7	-	TRBV6-1	-	CASSPAEGGYEQYF	TGTGCCAGCAGCCCGGCAGAAGGGGGGTACGAGCAGTACTTC
TRBJ2-1	-	TRBV3-1	-	CASSHSRRRIYNEQFF	TGTGCCAGCAGCCACTCCCGAAGGCGTATCTACAATGAGCAGTTCTTC
TRBJ1-4	-	TRBV18	-	CASSPSGHSNEKLFF	TGTGCCAGCTCACCGTCCGGACATTCGAATGAAAAACTGTTTTTT
TRBJ2-7	TRBD2	TRBV24-1	-	CATSDLPTTSGGPDYEQYF	TGTGCCACCAGTGATTTGCCTACGACTAGCGGGGGGCCAGACTACGAGCAGTACTTC
TRBJ1-4	TRBD1	TRBV20-1	-	CSVNSGTGVEKLFF	TGCAGTGTCAACTCCGGGACAGGGGTTGAAAAACTGTTTTTT
TRBJ2-1	TRBD2	TRBV5-4	many	CASSLDRPGGEQFF	TGTGCCAGCAGCTTGGATAGGCCGGGGGGTGAGCAGTTCTTC
TRBJ2-3	-	TRBV6-5	-	CATGLTGTDTQYF	TGTGCCACCGGACTTACCGGCACAGATACGCAGTATTTT
TRBJ1-6	-	TRBV28	many	CASSPPGGPISPLHF	TGTGCCAGCAGTCCCCCCGGGGGTCCAATTTCACCCCTCCACTTT
TRBJ1-1	TRBD1	TRBV5-6	few	CASSLGTGKTGFTEAFF	TGTGCCAGCAGCTTGGGAACGGGAAAGACAGGGTTCACTGAAGCTTTCTTT
TRBJ2-7	TRBD2	TRBV6-6	-	CASCDLTSGSSYEQYF	TGTGCCAGCTGTGACTTGACTAGCGGGAGCTCCTACGAGCAGTACTTC
TRBJ2-1	-	TRBV2	many	CASSEAELEFF	TGTGCCAGCAGTGAAGCTGAATTGGAGTTCTTC
TRBJ2-7	-	TRBV5-5	-	CASSPRSGANNYEQYF	TGTGCCAGCAGCCCGAGATCAGGGGCCAATAACTACGAGCAGTACTTC
TRBJ1-4	-	TRBV29-1	few	CSVELSSQNEKLFF	TGCAGCGTTGAATTAAGCAGCCAAAATGAAAAACTGTTTTTT
TRBJ1-1	-	TRBV2	-	CASGAGSEAFF	TGTGCCAGCGGGGCAGGGTCTGAAGCTTTCTTT
TRBJ2-1	-	TRBV10-1	-	CASSESVSVMDEQFF	TGCGCCAGCAGTGAGTCGGTTAGCGTCATGGATGAGCAGTTCTTC
TRBJ1-2	TRBD1	TRBV5-1	many	CASSTDRGYGYTF	TGCGCCAGCAGCACGGACAGGGGTTATGGCTACACCTTC
TRBJ2-7	-	TRBV28	-	CASSLWGEQYF	TGTGCCAGCAGTTTGTGGGGCGAGCAGTACTTC
TRBJ2-7	-	TRBV12-3/TRBV12-4	-	CASSFKGGGYEQYF	TGTGCCAGCAGTTTTAAGGGAGGGGGCTACGAGCAGTACTTC
TRBJ1-2	TRBD1	TRBV2	many	CASTRDLAGGGGYGYTF	TGTGCCAGCACCCGGGACTTGGCAGGGGGAGGCGGCTATGGCTACACCTTC
TRBJ1-2	-	TRBV28	few	CASRGALDYGYTF	TGTGCCAGCAGAGGAGCCCTTGACTATGGCTACACCTTC
TRBJ1-3	-	TRBV29-1	-	CSVAGVGNTIYF	TGCAGCGTAGCAGGGGTCGGAAACACCATATATTTT
TRBJ1-2	-	TRBV29-1	-	CSVDDLYGYTF	TGCAGCGTCGACGACCTCTATGGCTACACCTTC
TRBJ1-1	-	TRBV6-2/TRBV6-3	many	CASTQPGARTEAFF	TGTGCCAGCACCCAACCAGGGGCTCGGACTGAAGCTTTCTTT
TRBJ2-2	-	TRBV11-2	few	CASRQTRNNTGELFF	TGTGCCAGCAGGCAGACAAGGAACAACACCGGGGAGCTGTTTTTT
TRBJ2-1	-	TRBV24-1	many	CATSDLMGGPAVHEQFF	TGTGCCACCAGTGACTTAATGGGAGGCCCGGCGGTACATGAGCAGTTCTTC
TRBJ2-1	-	TRBV5-1	many	CASSLEENEQFF	TGCGCCAGCAGCTTGGAAGAGAATGAGCAGTTCTTC
TRBJ2-1	-	TRBV7-8	many	CASSRTNYNEQFF	TGTGCCAGCAGCCGGACGAATTACAATGAGCAGTTCTTC
TRBJ2-3	-	TRBV11-2	-	CASSLDGIYSTDTQYF	TGTGCCAGCAGCTTAGACGGGATTTATAGCACAGATACGCAGTATTTT
TRBJ2-1	TRBD1	TRBV2	many	CASNEQGVDEQFF	TGTGCCAGCAATGAACAGGGGGTAGATGAGCAGTTCTTC
TRBJ2-2	TRBD1	TRBV27	few	CASRLDRATGELFF	TGTGCCAGCAGACTGGACAGGGCCACCGGGGAGCTGTTTTTT